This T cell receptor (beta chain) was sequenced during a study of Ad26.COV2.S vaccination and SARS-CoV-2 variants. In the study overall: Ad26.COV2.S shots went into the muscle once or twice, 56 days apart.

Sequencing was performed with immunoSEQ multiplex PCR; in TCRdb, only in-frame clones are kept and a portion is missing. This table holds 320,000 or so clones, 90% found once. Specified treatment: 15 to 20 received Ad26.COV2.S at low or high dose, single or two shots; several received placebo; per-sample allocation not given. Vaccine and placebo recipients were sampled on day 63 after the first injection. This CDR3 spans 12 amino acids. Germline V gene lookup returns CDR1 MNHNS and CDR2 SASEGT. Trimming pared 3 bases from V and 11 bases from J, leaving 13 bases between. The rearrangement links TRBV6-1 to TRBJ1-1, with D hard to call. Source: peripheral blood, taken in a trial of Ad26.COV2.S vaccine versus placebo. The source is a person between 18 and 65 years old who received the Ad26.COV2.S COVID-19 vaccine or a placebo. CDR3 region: CASSDESLQAFF. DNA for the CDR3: TGTGCCAGCAGTGACGAGTCCCTGCAGGCTTTCTTT.